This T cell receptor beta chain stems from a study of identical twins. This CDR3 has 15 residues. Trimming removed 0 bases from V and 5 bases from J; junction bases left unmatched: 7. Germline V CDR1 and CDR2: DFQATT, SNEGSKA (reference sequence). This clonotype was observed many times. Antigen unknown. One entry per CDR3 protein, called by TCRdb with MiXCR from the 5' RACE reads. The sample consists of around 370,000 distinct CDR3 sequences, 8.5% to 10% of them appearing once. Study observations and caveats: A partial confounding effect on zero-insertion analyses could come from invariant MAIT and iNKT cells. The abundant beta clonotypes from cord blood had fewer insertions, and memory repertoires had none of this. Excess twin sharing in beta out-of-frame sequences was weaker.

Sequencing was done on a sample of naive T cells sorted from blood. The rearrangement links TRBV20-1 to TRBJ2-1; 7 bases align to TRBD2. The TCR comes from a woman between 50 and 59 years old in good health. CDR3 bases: TGCAGTGCTAGAGATCCGGACACTAGCGACAATGAGCAGTTCTTC. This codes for CSARDPDTSDNEQFF.